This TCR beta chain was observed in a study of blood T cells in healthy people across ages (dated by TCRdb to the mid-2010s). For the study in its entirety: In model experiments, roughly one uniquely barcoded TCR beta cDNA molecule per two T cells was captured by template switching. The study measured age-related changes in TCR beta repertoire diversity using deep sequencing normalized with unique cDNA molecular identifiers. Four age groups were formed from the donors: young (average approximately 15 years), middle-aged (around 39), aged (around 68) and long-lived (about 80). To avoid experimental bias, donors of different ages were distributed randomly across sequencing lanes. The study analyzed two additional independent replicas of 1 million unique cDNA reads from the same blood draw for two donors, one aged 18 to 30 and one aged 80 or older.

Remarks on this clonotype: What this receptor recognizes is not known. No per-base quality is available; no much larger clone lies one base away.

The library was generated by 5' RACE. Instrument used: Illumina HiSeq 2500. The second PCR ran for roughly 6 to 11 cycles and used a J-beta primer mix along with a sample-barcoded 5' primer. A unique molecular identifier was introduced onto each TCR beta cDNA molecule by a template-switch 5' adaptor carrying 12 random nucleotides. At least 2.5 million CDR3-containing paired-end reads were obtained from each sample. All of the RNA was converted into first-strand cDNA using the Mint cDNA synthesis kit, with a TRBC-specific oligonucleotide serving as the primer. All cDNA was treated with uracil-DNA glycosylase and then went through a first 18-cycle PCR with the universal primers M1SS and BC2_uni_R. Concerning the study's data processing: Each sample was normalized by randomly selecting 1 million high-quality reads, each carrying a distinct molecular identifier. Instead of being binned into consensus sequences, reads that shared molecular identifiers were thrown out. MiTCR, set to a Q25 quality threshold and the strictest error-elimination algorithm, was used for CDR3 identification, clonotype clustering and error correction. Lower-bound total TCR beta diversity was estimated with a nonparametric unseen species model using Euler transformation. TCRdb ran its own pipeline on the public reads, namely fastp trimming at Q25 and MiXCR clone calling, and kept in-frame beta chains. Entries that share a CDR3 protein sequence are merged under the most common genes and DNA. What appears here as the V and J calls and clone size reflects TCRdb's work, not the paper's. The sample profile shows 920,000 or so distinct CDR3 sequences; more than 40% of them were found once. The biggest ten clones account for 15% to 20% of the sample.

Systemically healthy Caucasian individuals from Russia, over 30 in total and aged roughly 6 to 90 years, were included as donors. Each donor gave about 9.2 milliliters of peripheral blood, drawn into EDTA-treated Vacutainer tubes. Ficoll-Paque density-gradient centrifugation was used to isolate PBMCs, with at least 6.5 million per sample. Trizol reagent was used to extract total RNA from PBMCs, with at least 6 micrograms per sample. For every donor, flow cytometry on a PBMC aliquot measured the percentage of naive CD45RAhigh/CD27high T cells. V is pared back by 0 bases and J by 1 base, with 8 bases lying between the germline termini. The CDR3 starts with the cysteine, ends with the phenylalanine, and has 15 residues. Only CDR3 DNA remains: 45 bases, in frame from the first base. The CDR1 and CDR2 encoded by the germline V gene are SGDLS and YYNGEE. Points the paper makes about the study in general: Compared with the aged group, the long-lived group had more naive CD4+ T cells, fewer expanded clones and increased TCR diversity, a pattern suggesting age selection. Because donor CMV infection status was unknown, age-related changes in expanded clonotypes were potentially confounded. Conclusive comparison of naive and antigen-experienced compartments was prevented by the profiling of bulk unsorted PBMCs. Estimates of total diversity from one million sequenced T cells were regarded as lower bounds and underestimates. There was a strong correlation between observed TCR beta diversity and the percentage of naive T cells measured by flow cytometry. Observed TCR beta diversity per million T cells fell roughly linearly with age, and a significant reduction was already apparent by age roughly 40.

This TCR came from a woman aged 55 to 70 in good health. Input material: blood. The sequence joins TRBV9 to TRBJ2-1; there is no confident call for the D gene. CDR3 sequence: CASSVAGHSYNEQFF. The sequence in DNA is TGTGCCAGCAGCGTAGCAGGCCATTCCTACAATGAGCAGTTCTTC.